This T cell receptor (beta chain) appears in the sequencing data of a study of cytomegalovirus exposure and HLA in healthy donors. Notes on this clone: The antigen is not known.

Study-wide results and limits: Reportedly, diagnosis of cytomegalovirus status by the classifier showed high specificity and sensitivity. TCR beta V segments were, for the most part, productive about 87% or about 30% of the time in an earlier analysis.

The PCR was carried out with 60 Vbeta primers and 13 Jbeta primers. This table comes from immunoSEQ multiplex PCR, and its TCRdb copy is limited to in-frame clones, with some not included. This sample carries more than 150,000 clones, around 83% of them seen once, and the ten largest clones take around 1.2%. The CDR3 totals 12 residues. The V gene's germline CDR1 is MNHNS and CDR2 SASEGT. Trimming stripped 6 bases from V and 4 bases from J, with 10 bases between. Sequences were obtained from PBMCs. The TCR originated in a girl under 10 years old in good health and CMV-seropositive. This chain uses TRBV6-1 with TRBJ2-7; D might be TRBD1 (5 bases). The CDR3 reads CASRPRQYEQYF. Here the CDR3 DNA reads TGTGCCAGCAGGCCTAGACAGTACGAGCAGTACTTC.